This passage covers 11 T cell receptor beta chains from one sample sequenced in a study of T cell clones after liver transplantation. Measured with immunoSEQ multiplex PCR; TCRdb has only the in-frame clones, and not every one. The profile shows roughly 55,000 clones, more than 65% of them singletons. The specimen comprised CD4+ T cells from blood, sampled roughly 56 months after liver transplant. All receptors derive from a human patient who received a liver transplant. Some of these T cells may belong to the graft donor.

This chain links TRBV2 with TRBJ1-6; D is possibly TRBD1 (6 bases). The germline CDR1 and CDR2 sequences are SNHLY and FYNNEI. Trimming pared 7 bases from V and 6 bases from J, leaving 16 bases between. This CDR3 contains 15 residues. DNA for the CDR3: TGTGCCAGCATCCCTCCGGGACACCTTAATTCACCCCTCCACTTT. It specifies CASIPPGHLNSPLHF.

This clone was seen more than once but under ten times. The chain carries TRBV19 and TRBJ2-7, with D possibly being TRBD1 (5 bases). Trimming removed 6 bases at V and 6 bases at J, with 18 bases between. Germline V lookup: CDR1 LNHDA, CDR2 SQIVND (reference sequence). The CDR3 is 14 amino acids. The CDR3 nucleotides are TGTGCCAGTAGCTATGACAGCACTACGGCCGAGCAGTACTTC. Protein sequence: CASSYDSTTAEQYF.

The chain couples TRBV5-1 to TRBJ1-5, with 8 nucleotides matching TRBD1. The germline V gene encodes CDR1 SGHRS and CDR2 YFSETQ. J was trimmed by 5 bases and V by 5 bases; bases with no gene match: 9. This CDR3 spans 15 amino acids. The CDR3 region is CASRLGQGGDQPQHF. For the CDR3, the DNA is TGCGCCAGCAGACTTGGACAGGGAGGGGATCAGCCCCAGCATTTT.

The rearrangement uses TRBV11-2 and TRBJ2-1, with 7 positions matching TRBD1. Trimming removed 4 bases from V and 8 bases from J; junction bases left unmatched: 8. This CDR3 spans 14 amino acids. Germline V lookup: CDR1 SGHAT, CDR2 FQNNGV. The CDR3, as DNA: TGTGCCAGCAGCTCATTGACAGGGAGCCATGAGCAGTTCTTC. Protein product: CASSSLTGSHEQFF.

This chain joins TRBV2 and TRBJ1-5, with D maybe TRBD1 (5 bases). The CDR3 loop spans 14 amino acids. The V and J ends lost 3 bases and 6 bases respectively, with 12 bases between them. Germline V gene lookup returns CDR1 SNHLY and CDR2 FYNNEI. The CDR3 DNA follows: TGTGCCAGCAGTGATCAGGGTTCTCTTCAGCCCCAGCATTTT. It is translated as CASSDQGSLQPQHF.

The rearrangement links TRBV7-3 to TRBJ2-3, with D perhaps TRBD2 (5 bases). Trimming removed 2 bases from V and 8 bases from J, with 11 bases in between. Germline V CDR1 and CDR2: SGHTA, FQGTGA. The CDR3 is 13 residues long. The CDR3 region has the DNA TGTGCCAGCAGCTTAGGACTGTCGTTTACGCAGTATTTT. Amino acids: CASSLGLSFTQYF.

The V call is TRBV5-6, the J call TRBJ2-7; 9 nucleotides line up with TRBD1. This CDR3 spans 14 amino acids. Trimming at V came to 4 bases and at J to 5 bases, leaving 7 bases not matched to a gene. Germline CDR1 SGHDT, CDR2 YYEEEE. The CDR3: CASSAGQGQDEQYF. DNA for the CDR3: TGTGCCAGCAGCGCTGGACAGGGGCAGGACGAGCAGTACTTC.

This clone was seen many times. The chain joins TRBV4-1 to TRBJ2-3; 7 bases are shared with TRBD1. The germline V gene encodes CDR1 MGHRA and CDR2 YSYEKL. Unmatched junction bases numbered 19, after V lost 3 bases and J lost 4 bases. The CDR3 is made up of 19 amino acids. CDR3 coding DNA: TGCGCCAGCAGCCACCCAGGGACAGCCAGATCCGGGGTCGCAGATACGCAGTATTTT. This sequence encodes CASSHPGTARSGVADTQYF.

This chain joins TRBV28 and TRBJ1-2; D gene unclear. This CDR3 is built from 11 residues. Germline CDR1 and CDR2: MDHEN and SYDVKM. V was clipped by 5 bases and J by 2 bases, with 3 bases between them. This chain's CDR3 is CASSPNYGYTF. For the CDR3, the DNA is TGTGCCAGCAGTCCGAACTATGGCTACACCTTC.

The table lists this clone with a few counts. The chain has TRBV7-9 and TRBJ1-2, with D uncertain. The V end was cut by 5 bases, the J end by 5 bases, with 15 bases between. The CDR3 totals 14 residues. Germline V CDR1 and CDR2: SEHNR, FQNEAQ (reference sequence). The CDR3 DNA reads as TGTGCCAGCAGCCCCTCCGGAACAGCGTATGGCTACACCTTC. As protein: CASSPSGTAYGYTF.

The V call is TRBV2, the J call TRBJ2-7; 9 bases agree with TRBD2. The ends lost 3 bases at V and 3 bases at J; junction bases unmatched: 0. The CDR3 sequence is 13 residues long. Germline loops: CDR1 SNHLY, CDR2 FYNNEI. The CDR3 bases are TGTGCCAGCAGTGAGCGGGGGGGCTACGAGCAGTACTTC. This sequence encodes CASSERGGYEQYF. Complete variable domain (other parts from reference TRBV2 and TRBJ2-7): EPEVTQTPSHQVTQMGQEVILRCVPISNHLYFYWYRQILGQKVEFLVSFYNNEISEKSEIFDDQFSVERPDGSNFTLKIRSTKLEDSAMYFCASSERGGYEQYFGPGTRLTVT.